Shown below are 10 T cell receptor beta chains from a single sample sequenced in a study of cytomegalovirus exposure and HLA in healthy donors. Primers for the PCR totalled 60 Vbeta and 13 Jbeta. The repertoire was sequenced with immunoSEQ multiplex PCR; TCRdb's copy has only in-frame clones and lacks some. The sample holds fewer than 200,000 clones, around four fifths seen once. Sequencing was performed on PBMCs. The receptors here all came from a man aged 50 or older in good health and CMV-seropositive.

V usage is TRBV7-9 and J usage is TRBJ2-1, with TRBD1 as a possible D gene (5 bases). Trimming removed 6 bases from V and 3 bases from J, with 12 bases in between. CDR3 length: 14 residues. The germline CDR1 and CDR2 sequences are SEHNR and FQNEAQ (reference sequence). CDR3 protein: CASRPRQGYNEQFF. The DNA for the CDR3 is TGTGCCAGCAGACCCCGGCAGGGCTACAATGAGCAGTTCTTC.

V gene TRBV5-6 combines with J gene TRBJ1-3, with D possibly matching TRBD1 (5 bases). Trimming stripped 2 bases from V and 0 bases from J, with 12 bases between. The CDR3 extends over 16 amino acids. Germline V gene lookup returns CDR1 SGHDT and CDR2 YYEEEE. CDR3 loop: CASSFTGQGSGNTIYF. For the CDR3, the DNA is TGTGCCAGCAGCTTTACGGGCCAGGGCTCTGGAAACACCATATATTTT.

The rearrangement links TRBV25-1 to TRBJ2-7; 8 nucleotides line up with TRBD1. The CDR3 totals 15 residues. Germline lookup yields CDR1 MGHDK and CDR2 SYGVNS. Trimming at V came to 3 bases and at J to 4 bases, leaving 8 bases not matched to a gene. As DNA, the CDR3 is TGTGCCAGCAGTGATCTTGGACAGGGCCTATACGAGCAGTACTTC. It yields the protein CASSDLGQGLYEQYF.

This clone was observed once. The CDR3 reads CAWRSLASHNGELFF. In DNA, the CDR3 is TGTGCCTGGAGGTCCCTAGCCAGTCATAACGGGGAGCTGTTTTTT. This chain uses TRBV30 with TRBJ2-2, with TRBD2 as a possible D gene (5 bases). The CDR3 sequence is 15 residues long. V dropped 3 bases and J dropped 7 bases, with 18 bases sitting between them. Germline V lookup: CDR1 GTSNPN, CDR2 SVGIG (reference sequence).

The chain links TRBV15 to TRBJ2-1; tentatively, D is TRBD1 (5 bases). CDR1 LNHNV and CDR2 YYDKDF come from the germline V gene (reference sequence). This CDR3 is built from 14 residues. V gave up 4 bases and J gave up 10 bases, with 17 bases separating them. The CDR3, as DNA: TGTGCCACCAGCATTTACATGCTAGGGGTGGAGCAGTTCTTC. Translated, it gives CATSIYMLGVEQFF.

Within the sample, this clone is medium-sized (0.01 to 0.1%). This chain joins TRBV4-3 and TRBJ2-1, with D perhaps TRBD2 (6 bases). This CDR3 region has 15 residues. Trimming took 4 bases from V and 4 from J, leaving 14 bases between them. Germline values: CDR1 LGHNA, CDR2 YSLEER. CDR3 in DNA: TGCGCCAGCAGCCGGTCCCGGGGAGGATACAATGAGCAGTTCTTC. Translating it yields CASSRSRGGYNEQFF.

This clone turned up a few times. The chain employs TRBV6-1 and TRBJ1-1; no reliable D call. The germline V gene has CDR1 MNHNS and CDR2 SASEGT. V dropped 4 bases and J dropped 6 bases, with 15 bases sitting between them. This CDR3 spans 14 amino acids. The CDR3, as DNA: TGTGCCAGCAGTGCCCGACACTCCCTGTCTGAAGCTTTCTTT. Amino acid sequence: CASSARHSLSEAFF.

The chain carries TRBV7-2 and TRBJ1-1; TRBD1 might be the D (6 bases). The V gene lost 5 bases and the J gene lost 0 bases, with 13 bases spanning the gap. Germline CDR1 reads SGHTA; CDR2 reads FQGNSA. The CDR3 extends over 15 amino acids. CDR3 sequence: CASSPRTVMNTEAFF. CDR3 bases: TGTGCCAGCAGCCCCCGGACAGTCATGAACACTGAAGCTTTCTTT.

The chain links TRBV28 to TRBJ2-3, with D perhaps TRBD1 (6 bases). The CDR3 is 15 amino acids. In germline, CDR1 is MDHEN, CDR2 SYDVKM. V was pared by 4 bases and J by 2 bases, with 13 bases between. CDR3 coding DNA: TGTGCCAGCAGTTCCGGGACACTTTACACAGATACGCAGTATTTT. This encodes CASSSGTLYTDTQYF.

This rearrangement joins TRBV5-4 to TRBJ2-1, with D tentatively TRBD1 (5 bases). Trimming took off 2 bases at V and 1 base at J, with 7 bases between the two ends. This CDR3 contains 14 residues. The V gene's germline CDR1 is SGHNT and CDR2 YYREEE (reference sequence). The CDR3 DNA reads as TGTGCCAGCAGCTTCAGGGAATCCTACAATGAGCAGTTCTTC. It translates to CASSFRESYNEQFF.